This TCR beta chain appears in the sequencing data of a study of blood T cell repertoires in COVID-19. V dropped 4 bases and J dropped 9 bases, with 10 bases sitting between them. The CDR3 is 12 residues long. CDR1 and CDR2 (germline): MNHEY, SMNVEV (reference sequence). The assay was immunoSEQ multiplex PCR, and TCRdb's table has in-frame clones only and misses some. The table has roughly 220,000 clones, around 81% seen once; the top ten hold about 4%. The receptor's source is a man between 25 and 39 years old with acute COVID-19. This chain uses TRBV27 with TRBJ1-5; D is uncertain. Sequenced input: PBMCs or T cells enriched from blood (not recorded which). CDR3 loop: CASSSGNWPQHF. The DNA of the CDR3 is TGTGCCAGCAGTTCGGGGAACTGGCCCCAGCATTTT.